The 3 T cell receptor beta chains given below trace back to one sample, sequenced in a study of T-cell reconstitution after alpha-beta-depleted transplantation in children. Preparing the TCRbeta library involved the use of unique molecular identifiers. TCRdb reprocessed the PCR reads via MiXCR and lists one record per CDR3 protein. The profile covers 330,000 or so distinct CDR3 sequences, with around a tenth appearing a single time and over 6% taken by the ten largest. Sequences were derived from PBMCs, sampled before TCRalphabeta/CD19-depleted stem cell transplant. All receptors come from a boy less than two years old with acute myeloid leukemia, due to receive a stem cell transplant.

The V call is TRBV7-2, the J call TRBJ2-3; D uncertain. V was pared by 2 bases and J by 5 bases, with 5 bases between. The CDR3 covers 12 residues. CDR1 SGHTA and CDR2 FQGNSA come from the germline V gene. CDR3 coding DNA: TGTGCCAGCAGCTTAAATCGAGATACGCAGTATTTT. It specifies CASSLNRDTQYF.

In its sample, this clonotype was seen many times. The chain combines TRBV4-3 with TRBJ2-5; perhaps TRBD2 as D (7 bases). Germline CDR1 and CDR2: LGHNA and YSLEER. This CDR3 has 16 amino acids. V lost 0 bases and J lost 5, with 16 bases in between. CDR3 coding DNA: TGCGCCAGCAGCCAAGATCGGGGGCAGGGAGGGGAGACCCAGTACTTC. It is translated as CASSQDRGQGGETQYF.

V usage is TRBV19 and J usage is TRBJ1-5; a possible D gene is TRBD1 (5 bases). Germline V gene lookup returns CDR1 LNHDA and CDR2 SQIVND (reference sequence). This CDR3 spans 12 amino acids. V lost 3 bases, J lost 6 bases, and 6 bases lay in between. The CDR3 sequence: CASSMQGQPQHF. The CDR3 region has the DNA TGTGCCAGTAGTATGCAGGGTCAGCCCCAGCATTTT.